This TCR beta chain emerged from a study of Graves' ophthalmopathy and Graves' hyperthyroidism (dated by TCRdb to the late 2010s). In the study overall: Peripheral blood was collected at initial diagnosis, before any treatment. In total, some 130 blood samples were TCR-sequenced: under 45 ophthalmopathy, 80 or so hyperthyroidism and some 17 hyperthyroidism-to-ophthalmopathy patients. To explore V-J signatures that separate ophthalmopathy from hyperthyroidism, a discovery set of fewer than 110 patients was enrolled, consisting of 43 with ophthalmopathy and roughly 57 with stable hyperthyroidism. Following sampling, methimazole starting at 30 mg daily was administered to hyperthyroidism patients, and high-dose intravenous methylprednisolone was administered to ophthalmopathy patients. For independent validation, a separate cohort was made up of some 19 hyperthyroidism patients plus 17 patients who later progressed from hyperthyroidism to ophthalmopathy. The study used TCR beta repertoire signatures to distinguish Graves' ophthalmopathy from Graves' hyperthyroidism and to predict progression to ophthalmopathy. In roughly 6 hyperthyroidism patients, the T-cell repertoires found in thyroid tissue were compared with those found in blood.

What the work shows at the level of the full study, not this receptor alone: No statistical method was used to set the sample size in advance, and the investigators knew which group each participant was assigned to. In validation, the model predicted ophthalmopathy progression with more than 55% sensitivity and roughly 72% specificity; 12 predicted patients were CT-confirmed with GO in a median of roughly 6.8 months. Most of the expanded thyroid clonotypes with a frequency above 0.001 were also detected in blood, and it was suggested that the thyroid immune response may be reflected by blood repertoires. In cross-validation, the 13-signature model distinguished ophthalmopathy from stable hyperthyroidism with approximately 88% sensitivity and nearly 82% specificity, and in the test set the corresponding values were approximately 80% and 68%.

This clonotype was seen a single time. Its cognate antigen has yet to be identified. One end of the junction fails to match germline, which may point to a read error. Patients with ophthalmopathy had moderately to severely active disease, with a Clinical Activity Score of 3 or more, a NOSPECS grade of 4 or more, and a disease duration of less than 3 months. Patients were excluded if they had other autoimmune diseases, uncontrolled infections, pregnancy or lactation. Clinical symptoms, serum thyroxine, TRAb, thyroid ultrasound and orbital computed tomography were used for diagnosis. Ficoll-Paque density gradient centrifugation was used to isolate PBMCs from approximately 10 ml of fresh peripheral blood. Total RNA was extracted with Trizol reagent and quality-checked on an Agilent 2100 Bioanalyzer. The germline V gene (reference sequence) sets CDR1 to SEHNR and CDR2 to FQNEAQ. The CDR3 holds 17 amino acids from the cysteine to the phenylalanine. Of all the DNA, just the CDR3 is kept, 51 bases in frame from base 1.

For repertoire sequencing, TCR beta CDR3 regions were amplified from RNA transcripts. The first round of RT-PCR was done with HTBI primers and the Qiagen OneStep RT-PCR kit, and was followed by a second round of multiplex PCR, then size selection and purification. The libraries underwent paired-end sequencing with 100 bp reads on an Illumina HiSeq2000. The study's processing was this. Reads were processed with SOAPnuke, discarding reads with adapters, uncalled bases, mean Phred below 15, or no exact constant-primer or identifier match. High-quality paired reads were merged with COPE v1.2.5. Each unique nucleotide sequence was defined as a clonotype, and clonotypes were aligned to IMGT TRB V, D and J references with MiTCR v1.1. Only V-J combinations with frequency above 0.0001 were analysed, covering around 99% of repertoires. For each V-J combination, a TCR clonal expansion and chaos score was defined as the ratio of F50 clonal expansion to chaos observed in the TCRdist matrix. Welch's t-statistics and random forest were used to reduce the features to 10 to 15 V-J combinations, which were then used as input to a naive Bayes classifier. Thyroid-blood repertoire similarity was quantified with the Morisita-Horn index. TCRdb ran its own pipeline on the public reads, namely fastp trimming at Q25 and MiXCR clone calling, and kept in-frame beta chains. Rows are unified per CDR3 protein, each entry keeping the most common DNA and genes. These V and J calls derive from TCRdb rather than the authors' analysis. This sample is represented by roughly 700,000 distinct CDR3 sequences; around 40% of them were singletons. Of the sample, 44% falls within the top ten clones.

The rearrangement combines TRBV7-9 with TRBJ1-1; a confident D gene designation cannot be given. Sequences were obtained from peripheral blood. This clonotype was sampled from an adult man with Graves' ophthalmopathy. The CDR3 protein sequence reads: CASSQDPDRPGNTEAFF. The bases read TGCGCCAGCAGCCAAGATCCGGATCGGCCGGGGAACACTGAAGCTTTCTTT.